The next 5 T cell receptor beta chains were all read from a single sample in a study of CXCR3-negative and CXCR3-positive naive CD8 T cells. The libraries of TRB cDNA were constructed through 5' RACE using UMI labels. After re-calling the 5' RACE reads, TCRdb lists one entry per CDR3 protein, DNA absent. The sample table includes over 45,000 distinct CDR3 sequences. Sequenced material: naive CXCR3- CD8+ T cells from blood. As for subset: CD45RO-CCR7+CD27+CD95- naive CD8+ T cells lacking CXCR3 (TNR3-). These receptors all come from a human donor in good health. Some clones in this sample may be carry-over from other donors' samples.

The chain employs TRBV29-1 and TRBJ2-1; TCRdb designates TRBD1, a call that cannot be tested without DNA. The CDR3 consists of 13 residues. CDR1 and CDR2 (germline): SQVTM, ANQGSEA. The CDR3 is CSAGTVGESEQFF.

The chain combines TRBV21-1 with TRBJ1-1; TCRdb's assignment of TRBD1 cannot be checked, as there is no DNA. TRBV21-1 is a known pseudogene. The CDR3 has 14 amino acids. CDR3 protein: CASSNGRDSTEAFF.

CDR3 protein: CASRNLLASEQFF. The chain recombines TRBV27 with TRBJ2-1; the TRBD2 assignment by TCRdb is unverifiable without DNA. The V gene's germline CDR1 is MNHEY and CDR2 SMNVEV (reference sequence). This CDR3 is 13 amino acids long.

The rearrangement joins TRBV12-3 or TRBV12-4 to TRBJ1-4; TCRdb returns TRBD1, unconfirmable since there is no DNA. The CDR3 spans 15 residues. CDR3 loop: CASSAPGQPNEKLFF.

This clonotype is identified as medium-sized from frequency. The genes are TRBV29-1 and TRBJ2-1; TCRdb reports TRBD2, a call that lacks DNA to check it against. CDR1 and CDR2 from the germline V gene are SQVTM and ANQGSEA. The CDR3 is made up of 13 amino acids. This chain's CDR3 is CSVEGLAEIEQFF.